These 20 T cell receptor beta chains originate from one sample sequenced in a study of T cell repertoires in cytomegalovirus infection. These receptors have no identified antigens. TCRdb redid the calling of the reads with MiXCR, one entry per CDR3 protein. The sample yields some 900,000 distinct CDR3 sequences, about 31% seen once. The starting material was cultured CD8+ T cells from PBMCs, obtained from culture after CMV antigen stimulation. Receptors were obtained from a human donor in good health (CMV status not recorded). Some clones in this sample may be carry-over from other donors' samples.

V gene TRBV7-9 combines with J gene TRBJ1-4; 9 bases map to TRBD1. V was clipped by 9 bases and J by 7 bases; unmatched bases: 18. There are 17 residues in the CDR3. Looked up from germline, CDR1 is SEHNR and CDR2 is FQNEAQ (reference sequence). CDR3 loop: CASSRGTGGAEAEKLFF. CDR3 bases: TGTGCCAGTTCGCGCGGAACAGGGGGCGCGGAGGCTGAAAAACTGTTTTTT.

This rearrangement joins TRBV4-3 to TRBJ2-2; 7 bases line up with TRBD2. Trimming took 0 bases from V and 6 from J; bases not matched to a gene: 1. The V gene's germline CDR1 is LGHNA and CDR2 YSLEER. This CDR3 spans 14 amino acids. Here the CDR3 reads CASSQDGRPGELFF. The DNA of the CDR3 is TGCGCCAGCAGCCAAGACGGGAGGCCCGGGGAGCTGTTTTTT.

The chain employs TRBV7-6 and TRBJ1-1; D may be TRBD1 (6 bases). The CDR3 is 19 amino acids. CDR1 is SGHVS and CDR2 is FNYEAQ in the germline V gene. V shed 5 bases and J shed 0 bases, with 25 bases lying between them. CDR3 DNA: TGTGCCAGCAGCCCCCGTTGGGTCGACGACAGGCCCATGAACACTGAAGCTTTCTTT. Encoded protein: CASSPRWVDDRPMNTEAFF.

V is TRBV27 and J is TRBJ2-5, with 12 nucleotides matching TRBD2. This CDR3 region has 15 residues. The V gene's germline CDR1 is MNHEY and CDR2 SMNVEV (reference sequence). J was trimmed by 11 bases and V by 8 bases; bases with no gene match: 15. Here the CDR3 reads CASVGLAGNQENQYF. In DNA, the CDR3 is TGTGCCAGCGTTGGACTAGCGGGGAACCAAGAGAATCAGTACTTC.

This clonotype was picked up one time. This chain joins TRBV2 and TRBJ2-1, with TRBD1 as a possible D gene (6 bases). Germline V gives CDR1 SNHLY, CDR2 FYNNEI. Trimming took 6 bases from V and 5 from J, leaving 20 bases between them. The CDR3 consists of 16 residues. CDR3 sequence (DNA): TGTGCCAGCAGCGACCCGGGACAACAAGGAGACAATGAGCAGTTCTTC. The encoded protein is CASSDPGQQGDNEQFF.

The chain combines TRBV20-1 with TRBJ2-1; 7 positions match TRBD2. CDR3 length: 14 amino acids. After removal of 2 bases from V and 5 bases from J, the junction contained 6 bases not matched to a gene. Germline V lookup: CDR1 DFQATT, CDR2 SNEGSKA (reference sequence). CDR3 bases: TGCAGTGCTAGAATAAGCGGGGAAAACAATGAGCAGTTCTTC. Protein product: CSARISGENNEQFF.

The chain recombines TRBV27 with TRBJ1-5, with D unresolved. Trimming removed 2 bases at V and 0 bases at J, with 8 bases between. The V gene's germline CDR1 is MNHEY and CDR2 SMNVEV (reference sequence). CDR3 length: 15 residues. The CDR3 is CASSLTPGSNQPQHF. CDR3 sequence (DNA): TGTGCCAGCAGTTTAACCCCGGGTAGCAATCAGCCCCAGCATTTT.

This chain connects TRBV27 to TRBJ1-2; the D is unclear. V lost 6 bases and J lost 4, with 6 bases in between. The CDR3 contains 11 residues. Germline V gene data show CDR1 as MNHEY and CDR2 as SMNVEV (reference sequence). The CDR3 DNA follows: TGTGCCAGCAGAGACACCTATGGCTACACCTTC. Amino acid sequence: CASRDTYGYTF.

This clonotype was observed a few times. This sequence joins TRBV7-8 and TRBJ2-1, with 9 positions matching TRBD1. CDR3 length: 15 residues. CDR1 and CDR2 (germline): SGHVS, FQNEAQ. The junction had 3 bases not matched to a gene; V was cut back by 1 base and J by 5 bases. CDR3 nucleotide sequence: TGTGCCAGCAGCTTAGGGGACAGGGTTGACAATGAGCAGTTCTTC. This codes for CASSLGDRVDNEQFF.

The sample holds a few counts of this clonotype. The chain carries TRBV12-3 or TRBV12-4 and TRBJ1-4; D ambiguous. The CDR3 is 15 amino acids. V shed 3 bases and J shed 7 bases, with 15 bases lying between them. Here the CDR3 reads CASSFQLAAGEKLFF. CDR3 sequence (DNA): TGTGCCAGCAGTTTCCAACTGGCGGCAGGTGAAAAACTGTTTTTT.

The DNA of the CDR3 is TGTGCCAGCAGTTACACCTTCTTGGGAAGCTCCTACAATGAGCAGTTCTTC. Protein sequence: CASSYTFLGSSYNEQFF. This chain links TRBV6-2 or TRBV6-3 with TRBJ2-1; D ambiguous. Germline V gene lookup returns CDR1 MNHEY and CDR2 SVGEGT. The CDR3 covers 17 residues. V lost 2 bases, J lost 0 bases, and 14 bases lay in between.

This chain connects TRBV27 to TRBJ2-7, with D possibly being TRBD2 (6 bases). Germline V gene data show CDR1 as MNHEY and CDR2 as SMNVEV (reference sequence). This CDR3 is 12 amino acids long. V was cut by 3 bases and J by 6 bases, with 9 bases left in between. CDR3 region: CASSLPGGEQYV. Here the CDR3 DNA reads TGTGCCAGCAGTTTGCCCGGGGGCGAGCAGTACGTC.

This clonotype was seen a few times. The chain couples TRBV29-1 to TRBJ2-1; D is perhaps TRBD1 (5 bases). The CDR3 runs to 11 residues. The V end was cut by 2 bases, the J end by 6 bases, with 5 bases between. Germline V CDR1 and CDR2: SQVTM, ANQGSEA. CDR3: CSVERGNEQFF. DNA of the CDR3: TGCAGCGTTGAAAGGGGCAATGAGCAGTTCTTC.

CDR3 coding DNA: TGTGCCAGTGGCTCCACAGGGAACTATGGCTACACCTTC. Its protein is CASGSTGNYGYTF. The chain joins TRBV19 to TRBJ1-2, with TRBD1 as a possible D gene (6 bases). The V end lost 8 bases, the J end lost 2 bases, and 12 bases lay between the germline ends. The CDR3 contains 13 residues. Germline V lookup: CDR1 LNHDA, CDR2 SQIVND (reference sequence).

This clonotype was recorded at least ten times. The DNA for the CDR3 is TGTGCCAGCAGCTTCCTCGGGATGGGGGACACCGGGGAGCTGTTTTTT. It codes for CASSFLGMGDTGELFF. This chain connects TRBV7-8 to TRBJ2-2, with D possibly called TRBD1 or TRBD2 (5 bases each). The CDR3 is 16 amino acids. CDR1 SGHVS and CDR2 FQNEAQ come from the germline V gene. With 3 bases removed from V and 3 bases from J, the gap between germline ends came to 14 bases.

The chain recombines TRBV12-3 or TRBV12-4 with TRBJ1-2; D might be TRBD1 (5 bases). V was pared by 6 bases and J by 8 bases, with 10 bases between. The CDR3 loop spans 11 amino acids. The CDR3 reads CASRTGGGYTF. CDR3 DNA sequence: TGTGCCAGCAGGACGGGGGGAGGCTACACCTTC.

This clonotype was counted ten times or more. The V and J genes are TRBV7-2 and TRBJ2-6, with D unresolved. This CDR3 has 18 residues. Germline values: CDR1 SGHTA, CDR2 FQGNSA. Trimming stripped 1 base from V and 0 bases from J, with 13 bases between. CDR3 in amino acids: CASSLGTEIISGANVLTF. The CDR3 DNA reads TGTGCCAGCAGCTTAGGAACGGAGATCATCTCTGGGGCCAACGTCCTGACTTTC.

The chain is built from TRBV7-9 and TRBJ2-3, with D tentatively TRBD2 (7 bases). The CDR3 extends over 16 amino acids. Germline CDR1 SEHNR, CDR2 FQNEAQ (reference sequence). The V and J ends lost 11 bases and 0 bases respectively, with 21 bases between them. The CDR3 region has the DNA TGTGCCTCTAGCGGTCCGGGACAAGAGAGCACAGATACGCAGTATTTT. It translates to CASSGPGQESTDTQYF.

In this sample, this clonotype turned up a few times. A much larger clone differs by one base, so this may be a read error. The chain combines TRBV7-2 with TRBJ2-1; TRBD1 or TRBD2 may be the D gene (5 bases each). V was cut by 5 bases and J by 3 bases, with 8 bases left in between. CDR1 is SGHTA, CDR2 FQGNSA, per germline. The CDR3 is 13 amino acids. Here the CDR3 reads CASSQGRYNEQFF. In nucleotides, the CDR3 is TGTGCCAGCAGCCAGGGACGCTACAATGAGCAGTTCTTC.

This clonotype was detected only a few times. The V and J genes are TRBV7-8 and TRBJ1-3; D unclear. CDR1 and CDR2 (germline): SGHVS, FQNEAQ. V dropped 1 base and J dropped 7 bases, with 11 bases sitting between them. The CDR3 runs 14 residues. This chain's CDR3 is CASSLDYLGNTIYF. CDR3 in DNA: TGTGCCAGCAGCTTAGACTACCTTGGTAACACCATATATTTT. Using reference TRBV7-8 and TRBJ1-3 for the parts outside the CDR3, the full variable domain is GAGVSQSPRYKVAKRGQDVALRCDPISGHVSLFWYQQALGQGPEFLTYFQNEAQLDKSGLPSDRFFAERPEGSVSTLKIQRTQQEDSAVYLCASSLDYLGNTIYFGEGSWLTVV.